This T cell receptor beta chain was retrieved from a study of T cells in Graves' hyperthyroidism and ophthalmopathy (dated by TCRdb to the late 2010s). With regard to the full study: Peripheral blood was sampled at the time of initial diagnosis, prior to any treatment. To identify TCR V-J signatures that set the groups apart, the researchers used a discovery cohort of 90 to 100 patients, made up of fewer than 50 with Graves' ophthalmopathy and about 55 with stable Graves' hyperthyroidism. Prospective prediction of ophthalmopathy was tested in an independent validation cohort of 18 to 20 hyperthyroidism patients and 17 patients who later progressed to ophthalmopathy. The roughly 91 discovery patients were randomly split 7:3 into training and test sets. The study also compared thyroid tissue and blood T-cell repertoires from five or six Graves' hyperthyroidism patients. After blood sampling, hyperthyroidism patients were treated with methimazole at a starting dose of 30 mg daily, and ophthalmopathy patients were treated with high-dose intravenous methylprednisolone. According to the paper, TCR Vbeta CDR3 sequencing was carried out on approximately 140 peripheral blood samples, which came from fewer than 50 ophthalmopathy, under 80 hyperthyroidism and around 17 progressor patients.

Stable Graves' hyperthyroidism was defined as no progression to ophthalmopathy during 18 months of follow-up. Hyperthyroidism patients were newly diagnosed, had a disease duration of under 2 months, and were aged 18 to 65 years. The study excluded patients with uncontrolled infections, other autoimmune diseases, pregnancy or lactation. Clinical symptoms, serum thyroxine and TRAb, thyroid ultrasound, and orbital computed tomography formed the basis for the diagnoses. Ficoll-Paque density gradient centrifugation was used to isolate PBMCs from around 10 ml of fresh peripheral blood. Trizol reagent was used to extract total RNA, and RNA quality was then checked on an Agilent 2100 Bioanalyzer. Comment on this clonotype: Its antigen has not been determined. No base quality values were provided; no much bigger clone lies one nucleotide off.

Amplification of TCR beta CDR3 regions was carried out from RNA transcripts. The first round of RT-PCR for the TCR CDR3 was performed with the HTBI primer set and the Qiagen OneStep RT-PCR kit. A second multiplex PCR round built the libraries, followed by size selection and purification. Libraries were sequenced paired-end with 100 bp reads on an Illumina HiSeq2000. The paper's data handling went like this. SOAPnuke was used to process the raw data, with reads discarded if the reads contained adapters or uncalled bases, had a mean Phred below 15, or lacked an exact constant-primer or identifier match. High-quality paired reads were merged with COPE v1.2.5, and unique nucleotide sequences were defined as clonotypes. Clonotypes were aligned to IMGT TRBV, TRBD and TRBJ reference segments using MiTCR v1.1. Analysis was restricted to V-J combinations with a frequency above 0.0001, which covered roughly 99% of repertoires. A TCS score was defined as the ratio between F50 (clonal expansion) and ExV (chaos), using BLOSUM62-based TCRdist between CDR3 peptides within each V-J. Welch's t-statistics and random forest reduced approximately 520 V-J features to 13, which were used in a naive Bayes classifier (R e1071). TCRdb took the public reads, trimmed them with fastp at Q25, ran MiXCR for clone calling and kept in-frame beta chains. One record per CDR3 amino acid sequence lists the most common genes and DNA. The V and J calls reflect TCRdb's pipeline rather than the authors' work. The sample yields approximately 560,000 distinct CDR3 sequences; more than 15% were counted once. Of the sample, about 7% falls within the top ten clones.

CDR1 is given as SGHDT and CDR2 as YYEEEE, both from the germline V gene. The CDR3 has 16 amino acids, counting the end cysteine and phenylalanine. Solely the CDR3 DNA is kept, with 48 bases framed from the first base. Between the V and J ends, shortened by 0 bases and 2 bases respectively, the junction contains 15 bases. What the study reported, not specific to this receptor: A model built on a 13 V-J signature distinguished ophthalmopathy from stable hyperthyroidism, reaching about 89% sensitivity and 81% to 83% specificity in cross-validation and 80%/75% in testing. During validation, the model predicted progression to ophthalmopathy a median of approximately 6.5 months ahead of onset, with just under 71% sensitivity and more than 72% specificity. Sample size was not statistically predetermined, and investigators were not blinded to group allocation. Most expanded thyroid clonotypes (frequency above 0.001) were also found in blood, which suggests that blood repertoires may mirror thyroid immune responses.

The TCR originated in a woman aged 25 to 39 with Graves' hyperthyroidism. Recombination linked TRBV5-6 to TRBJ2-7; too little of a D gene remains to name it. Sequencing used blood. The CDR3 in this case is CASSLDPSIKAYEQYF. The sequence in DNA is TGTGCCAGCAGCTTGGACCCGAGTATTAAGGCCTACGAGCAGTACTTC.